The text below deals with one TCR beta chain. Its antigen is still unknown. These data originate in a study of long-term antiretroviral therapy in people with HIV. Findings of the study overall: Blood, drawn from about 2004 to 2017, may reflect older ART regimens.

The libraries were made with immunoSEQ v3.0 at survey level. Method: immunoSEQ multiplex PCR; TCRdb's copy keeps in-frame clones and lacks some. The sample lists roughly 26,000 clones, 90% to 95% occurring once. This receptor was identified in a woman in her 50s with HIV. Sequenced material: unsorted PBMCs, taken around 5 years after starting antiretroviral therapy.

The CDR3 DNA reads as TGTGCCAGCAGCTCGTCTCTCTGGGAGGACGAGCAGTACTTC. This translates into CASSSSLWEDEQYF. V and J are TRBV9 and TRBJ2-7; D is possibly TRBD2 (6 bases). Germline values: CDR1 SGDLS, CDR2 YYNGEE. CDR3 size: 14 residues. Trimming removed 4 bases at V and 5 bases at J, with 16 bases between.